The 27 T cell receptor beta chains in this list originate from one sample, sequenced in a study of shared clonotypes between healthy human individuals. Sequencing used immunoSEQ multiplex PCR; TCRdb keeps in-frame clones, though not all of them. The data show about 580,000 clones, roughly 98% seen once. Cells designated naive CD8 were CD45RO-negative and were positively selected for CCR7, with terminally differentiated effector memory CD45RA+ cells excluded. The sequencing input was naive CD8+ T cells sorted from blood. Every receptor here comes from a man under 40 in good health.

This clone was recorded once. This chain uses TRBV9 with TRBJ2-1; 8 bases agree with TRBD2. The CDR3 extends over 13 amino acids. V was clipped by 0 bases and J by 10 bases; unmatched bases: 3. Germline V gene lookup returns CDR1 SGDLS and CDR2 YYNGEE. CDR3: CASSVGSSGEQFF. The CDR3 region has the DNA TGTGCCAGCAGCGTAGGATCTAGCGGGGAGCAGTTCTTC.

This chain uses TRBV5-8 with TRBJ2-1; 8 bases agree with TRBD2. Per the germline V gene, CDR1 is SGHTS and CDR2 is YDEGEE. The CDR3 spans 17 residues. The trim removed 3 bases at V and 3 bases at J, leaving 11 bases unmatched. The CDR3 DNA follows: TGTGCCAGCAGCTCTGAACTAGCGGAGACATTCTACAATGAGCAGTTCTTC. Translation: CASSSELAETFYNEQFF.

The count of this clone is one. DNA for the CDR3: TGTGCCAGCAGCTTAGAACCCACAGTAATGGGGTACAATGAGCAGTTCTTC. This gives the protein CASSLEPTVMGYNEQFF. J is TRBJ2-1 and V is TRBV11-2, with D unresolved. From germline, CDR1 is SGHAT and CDR2 FQNNGV. V shed 0 bases and J shed 4 bases, with 16 bases lying between them. CDR3 length: 17 amino acids.

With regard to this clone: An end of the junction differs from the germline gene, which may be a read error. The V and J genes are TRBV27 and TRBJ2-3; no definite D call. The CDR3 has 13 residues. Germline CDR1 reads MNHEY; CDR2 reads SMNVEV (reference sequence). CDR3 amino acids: CANSLMGTDTQYF. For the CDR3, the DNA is TGTGCCAACAGTTTAATGGGCACAGATACGCAGTATTTT.

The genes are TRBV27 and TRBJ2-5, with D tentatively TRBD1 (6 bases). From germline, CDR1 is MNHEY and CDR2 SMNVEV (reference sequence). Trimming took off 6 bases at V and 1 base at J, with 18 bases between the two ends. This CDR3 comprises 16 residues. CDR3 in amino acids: CASSRLRDTLQETQYF. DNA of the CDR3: TGTGCCAGCAGCCGACTCAGGGACACCCTCCAAGAGACCCAGTACTTC.

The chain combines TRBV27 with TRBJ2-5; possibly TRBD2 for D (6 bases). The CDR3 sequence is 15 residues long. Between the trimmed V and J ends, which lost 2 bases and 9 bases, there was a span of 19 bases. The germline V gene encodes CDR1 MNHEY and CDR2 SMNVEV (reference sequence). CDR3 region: CASSLSSGSPMAQYF. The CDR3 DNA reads TGTGCCAGCAGTTTAAGTAGCGGCAGTCCGATGGCCCAGTACTTC.

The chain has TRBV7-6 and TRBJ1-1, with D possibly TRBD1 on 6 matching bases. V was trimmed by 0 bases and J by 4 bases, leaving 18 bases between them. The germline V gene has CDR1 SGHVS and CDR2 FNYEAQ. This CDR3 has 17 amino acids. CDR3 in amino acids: CASSLAGQGSLSTEAFF. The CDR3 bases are TGTGCCAGCAGCTTAGCTGGGCAGGGGAGCCTGAGCACTGAAGCTTTCTTT.

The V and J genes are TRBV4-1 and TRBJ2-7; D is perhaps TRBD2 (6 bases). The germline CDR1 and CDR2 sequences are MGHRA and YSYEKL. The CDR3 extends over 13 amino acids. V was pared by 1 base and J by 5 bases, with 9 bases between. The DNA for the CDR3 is TGCGCCAGCAGCCAAGTCGGAGGGGACGAGCAGTACTTC. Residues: CASSQVGGDEQYF.

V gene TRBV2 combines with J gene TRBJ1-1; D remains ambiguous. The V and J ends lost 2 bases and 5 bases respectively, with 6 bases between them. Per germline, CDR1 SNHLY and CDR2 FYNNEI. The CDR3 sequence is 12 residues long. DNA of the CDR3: TGTGCCAGCAGTGAACTGAGAACTGAAGCTTTCTTT. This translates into CASSELRTEAFF.

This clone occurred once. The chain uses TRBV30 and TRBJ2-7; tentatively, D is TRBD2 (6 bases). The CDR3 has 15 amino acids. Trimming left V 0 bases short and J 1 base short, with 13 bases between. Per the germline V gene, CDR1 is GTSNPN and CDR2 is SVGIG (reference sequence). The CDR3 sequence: CAWSVAQGGSYEQYF. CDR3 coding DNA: TGTGCCTGGAGTGTCGCGCAGGGAGGATCCTACGAGCAGTACTTC.

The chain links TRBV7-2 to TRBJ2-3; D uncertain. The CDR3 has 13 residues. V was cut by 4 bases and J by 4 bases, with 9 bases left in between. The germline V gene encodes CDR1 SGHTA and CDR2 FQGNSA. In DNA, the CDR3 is TGTGCCAGCAGCTCCGAGTCCGCAGATACGCAGTATTTT. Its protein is CASSSESADTQYF. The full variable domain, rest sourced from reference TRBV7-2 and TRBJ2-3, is GAGVSQSPSNKVTEKGKDVELRCDPISGHTALYWYRQSLGQGLEFLIYFQGNSAPDKSGLPSDRFSAERTGGSVSTLTIQRTQQEDSAVYLCASSSESADTQYFGPGTRLTVL.

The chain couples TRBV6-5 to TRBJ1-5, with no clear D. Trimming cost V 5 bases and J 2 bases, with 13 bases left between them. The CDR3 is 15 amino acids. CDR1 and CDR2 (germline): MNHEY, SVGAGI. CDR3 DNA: TGTGCCAGCAGTAGGGAGGCCCTTGGCAATCAGCCCCAGCATTTT. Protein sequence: CASSREALGNQPQHF.

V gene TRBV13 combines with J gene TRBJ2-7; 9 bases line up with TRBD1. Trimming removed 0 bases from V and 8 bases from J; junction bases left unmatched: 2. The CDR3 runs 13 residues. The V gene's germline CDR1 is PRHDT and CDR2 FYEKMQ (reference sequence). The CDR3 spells CASSLGQGAKQYF. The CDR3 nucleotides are TGTGCCAGCAGCTTAGGACAGGGGGCAAAGCAGTACTTC. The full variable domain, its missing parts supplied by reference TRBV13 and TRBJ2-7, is AAGVIQSPRHLIKEKRETATLKCYPIPRHDTVYWYQQGPGQDPQFLISFYEKMQSDKGSIPDRFSAQQFSDYHSELNMSSLELGDSALYFCASSLGQGAKQYFGPGTRLTVT.

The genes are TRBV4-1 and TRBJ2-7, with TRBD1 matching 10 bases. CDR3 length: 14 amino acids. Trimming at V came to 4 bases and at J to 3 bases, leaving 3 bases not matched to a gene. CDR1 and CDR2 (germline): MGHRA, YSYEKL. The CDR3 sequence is CASSLGTGVYEQYF. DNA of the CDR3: TGCGCCAGCAGCCTCGGGACAGGGGTCTACGAGCAGTACTTC.

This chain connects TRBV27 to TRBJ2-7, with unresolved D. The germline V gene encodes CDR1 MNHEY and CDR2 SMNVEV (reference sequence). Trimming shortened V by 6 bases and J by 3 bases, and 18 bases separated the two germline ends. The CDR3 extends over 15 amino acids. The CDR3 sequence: CASRPDGPRGYEQYF. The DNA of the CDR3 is TGTGCCAGCAGACCGGACGGGCCCCGAGGCTACGAGCAGTACTTC.

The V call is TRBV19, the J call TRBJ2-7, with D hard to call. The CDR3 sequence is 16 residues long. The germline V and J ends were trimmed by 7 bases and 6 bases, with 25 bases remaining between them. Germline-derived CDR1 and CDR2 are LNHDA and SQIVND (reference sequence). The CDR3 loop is CASTERLTRLGSEQYF. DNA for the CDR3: TGTGCCAGTACCGAACGATTGACACGTCTTGGATCCGAGCAGTACTTC.

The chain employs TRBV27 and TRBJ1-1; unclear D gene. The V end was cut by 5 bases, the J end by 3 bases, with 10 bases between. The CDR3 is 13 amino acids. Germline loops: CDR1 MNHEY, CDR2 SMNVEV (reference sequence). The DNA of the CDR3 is TGTGCCAGCAGTGAAGGCAGCTACACTGAAGCTTTCTTT. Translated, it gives CASSEGSYTEAFF.

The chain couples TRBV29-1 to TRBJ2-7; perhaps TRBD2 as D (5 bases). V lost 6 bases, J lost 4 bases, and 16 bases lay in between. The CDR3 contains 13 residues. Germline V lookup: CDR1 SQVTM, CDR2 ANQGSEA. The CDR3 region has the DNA TGCAGCGTCCCCGGTTCGGGGTTTTACGAGCAGTACTTC. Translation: CSVPGSGFYEQYF.

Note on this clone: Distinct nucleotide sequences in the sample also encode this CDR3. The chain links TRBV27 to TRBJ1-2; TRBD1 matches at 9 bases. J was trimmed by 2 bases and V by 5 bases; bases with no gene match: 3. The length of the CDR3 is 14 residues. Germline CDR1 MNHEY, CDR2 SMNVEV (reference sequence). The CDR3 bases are TGTGCCAGCAGTCCTGGACAGGGGAACTATGGCTACACCTTC. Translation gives CASSPGQGNYGYTF.

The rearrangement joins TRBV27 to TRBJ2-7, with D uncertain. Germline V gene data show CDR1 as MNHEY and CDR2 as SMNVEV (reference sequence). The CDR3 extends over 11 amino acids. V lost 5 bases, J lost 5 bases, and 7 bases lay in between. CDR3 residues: CASSTRDEQYF. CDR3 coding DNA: TGTGCCAGCAGTACCCGCGACGAGCAGTACTTC.

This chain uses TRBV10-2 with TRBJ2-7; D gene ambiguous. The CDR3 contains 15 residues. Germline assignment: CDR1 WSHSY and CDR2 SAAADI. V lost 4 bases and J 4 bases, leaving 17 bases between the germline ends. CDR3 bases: TGCGCCAGCAGTGTCGCCAGAGCTAGTAGTTACGAGCAGTACTTC. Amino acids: CASSVARASSYEQYF.

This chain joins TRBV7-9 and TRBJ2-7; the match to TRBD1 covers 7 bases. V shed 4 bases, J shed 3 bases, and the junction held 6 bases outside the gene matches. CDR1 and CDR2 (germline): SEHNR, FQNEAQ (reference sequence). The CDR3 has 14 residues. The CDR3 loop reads CASSSLGTDYEQYF. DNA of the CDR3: TGTGCCAGCAGCTCCTTAGGGACAGACTACGAGCAGTACTTC.

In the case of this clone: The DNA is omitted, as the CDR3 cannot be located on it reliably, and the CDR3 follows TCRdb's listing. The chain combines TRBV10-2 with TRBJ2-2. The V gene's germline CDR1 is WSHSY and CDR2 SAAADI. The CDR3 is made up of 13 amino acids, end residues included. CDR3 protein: CASILVNTGELFF.

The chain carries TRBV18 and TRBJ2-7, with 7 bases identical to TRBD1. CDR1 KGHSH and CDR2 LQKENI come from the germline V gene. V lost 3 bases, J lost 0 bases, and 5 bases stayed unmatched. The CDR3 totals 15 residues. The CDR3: CASSPQDRPSYEQYF. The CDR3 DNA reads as TGTGCCAGCTCACCCCAGGACAGGCCCTCCTACGAGCAGTACTTC.

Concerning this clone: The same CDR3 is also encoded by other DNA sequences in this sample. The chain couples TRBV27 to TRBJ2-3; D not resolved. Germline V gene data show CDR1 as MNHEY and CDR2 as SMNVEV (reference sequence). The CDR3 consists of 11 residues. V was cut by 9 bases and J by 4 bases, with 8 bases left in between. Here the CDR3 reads CASGRPDTQYF. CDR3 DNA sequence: TGTGCCAGTGGACGGCCAGATACGCAGTATTTT.

CDR3 in DNA: TGCGCCAGCAGCGGGCTCAGAGACACCGGGGAGCTGTTTTTT. The encoded protein is CASSGLRDTGELFF. The chain combines TRBV5-1 with TRBJ2-2; D is unclear. Germline V gives CDR1 SGHRS, CDR2 YFSETQ. The CDR3 has 14 residues. Trimming removed 4 bases from V and 3 bases from J, with 10 bases in between.

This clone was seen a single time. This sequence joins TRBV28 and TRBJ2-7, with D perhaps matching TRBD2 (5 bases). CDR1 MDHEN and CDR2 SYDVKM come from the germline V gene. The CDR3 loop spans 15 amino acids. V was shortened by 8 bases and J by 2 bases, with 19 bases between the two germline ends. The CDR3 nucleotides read TGTGCCAGCCACGGGGAAAGGGTTATGGCCTACGAGCAGTACTTC. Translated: CASHGERVMAYEQYF.